This TCR beta chain was found in a study of T cell responses to AZD1222 COVID-19 vaccine. About this clone: Its antigen is currently unknown.

Whole-study findings and limits: At 160-218 and 743-854, vaccine-associated CD4 TCRs were dominant, and they spanned spike. Spike-specific TCR breadth and depth went up after people got two AZD1222 doses. Donor demographics were predominantly white British with a female majority; clonal diversity may be underestimated. Just a handful of AZD1222 recipients tested seropositive at baseline.

The CDR3 runs to 11 residues. Germline V gene data show CDR1 as LGHDT and CDR2 as YNNKEL (reference sequence). Trimming removed 4 bases at V and 5 bases at J, with 2 bases between. Profiled with immunoSEQ multiplex PCR; TCRdb holds only in-frame clones, not every one. The table has about 79,000 clones, approximately 90% seen once. This sample comprised peripheral blood, obtained on day 0 of MenACWY control vaccination. The V call is TRBV3-1 (or the pseudogene TRBV3-2), the J call TRBJ1-4; D uncertain. The sequence was obtained from an adult in good health. In DNA form, the CDR3 reads TGTGCCAGCAGCCGAAATGAAAAACTGTTTTTT. This translates into CASSRNEKLFF.